The next 12 T cell receptor beta chains were all read from a single sample in a study of T cells in placental villitis. Findings and limits, study-wide: Placentae with villitis of unknown etiology showed clonal expansion, median clonality approximately 0.057 versus control about 0.006.

The antigens of these receptors remain unknown. Sequencing used immunoSEQ v4. Only in-frame clones appear in the TCRdb table, and some are missing; sequencing was by immunoSEQ multiplex PCR. This table holds some 2,000 clones, more than 65% found once. The sample comprised placental tissue containing maternal and fetal cells. The receptors originated from a human patient with villitis of unknown etiology; the placental T cells may come from both mother and fetus.

V usage is TRBV6-5 and J usage is TRBJ2-1; 12 bases agree with TRBD2. Germline-derived CDR1 and CDR2 are MNHEY and SVGAGI. CDR3 length equals 15 residues. The trim removed 6 bases at V and 7 bases at J, leaving 7 bases unmatched. The DNA for the CDR3 is TGTGCCAGCAGCTTGACTAGCGGGAGTTTAAATGAGCAGTTCTTC. Translation: CASSLTSGSLNEQFF.

This chain joins TRBV10-3 and TRBJ2-1; perhaps D is TRBD1 or TRBD2 (5 bases each). The V end lost 6 bases, the J end lost 3 bases, and 12 bases lay between the germline ends. This CDR3 region has 14 residues. Germline loops: CDR1 ENHRY, CDR2 SYGVKD. CDR3 bases: TGTGCCATCAGCCCAGGGACCCTCTACAATGAGCAGTTCTTC. Its protein is CAISPGTLYNEQFF.

The chain carries TRBV5-4 and TRBJ1-4; possibly TRBD1 for D (5 bases). V lost 5 bases and J lost 4, with 12 bases in between. From germline, CDR1 is SGHNT and CDR2 YYREEE (reference sequence). This CDR3 comprises 14 residues. The CDR3 here is CASRPWGFNEKLFF. The CDR3 DNA reads TGTGCCAGCAGGCCATGGGGCTTTAATGAAAAACTGTTTTTT.

The count of this clone is one. The CDR3 DNA sequence: TGCGCCAGCAGCTTGGCCGAGACGGGAGACCGTGGCGGGGAGCTGTTTTTT. Its translation: CASSLAETGDRGGELFF. This chain connects TRBV5-1 to TRBJ2-2; TRBD2 might be the D (6 bases). Germline V gene data show CDR1 as SGHRS and CDR2 as YFSETQ. The CDR3 length is 17 residues. Between the trimmed V and J ends, which lost 0 bases and 7 bases, there was a span of 19 bases. The full variable domain, rest sourced from reference TRBV5-1 and TRBJ2-2, is KAGVTQTPRYLIKTRGQQVTLSCSPISGHRSVSWYQQTPGQGLQFLFEYFSETQRNKGNFPGRFSGRQFSNSRSEMNVSTLELGDSALYLCASSLAETGDRGGELFFGEGSRLTVL.

The V and J genes are TRBV7-3 and TRBJ1-2; the match to TRBD1 covers 7 bases. Germline V gene lookup returns CDR1 SGHTA and CDR2 FQGTGA. V was clipped by 4 bases and J by 4 bases; unmatched bases: 9. The CDR3 totals 15 residues. CDR3 amino acids: CASSSKAKGAYGYTF. CDR3 nucleotides: TGTGCCAGCAGCTCCAAGGCCAAGGGGGCCTATGGCTACACCTTC.

The CDR3 region is CASRPGPITDTQYF. CDR3 DNA sequence: TGTGCCAGCAGACCCGGGCCGATCACAGATACGCAGTATTTT. The chain combines TRBV7-3 with TRBJ2-3; D gene unclear. The length of the CDR3 is 14 residues. The germline CDR1 and CDR2 sequences are SGHTA and FQGTGA. Trimming shortened V by 6 bases and J by 2 bases, and 12 bases separated the two germline ends.

This chain joins TRBV6-6 and TRBJ1-2; D call uncertain. CDR1 is MNHNY and CDR2 is SVGAGI in the germline V gene (reference sequence). This CDR3 spans 13 amino acids. Trimming shortened V by 2 bases and J by 0 bases, and 4 bases separated the two germline ends. The CDR3 region is CASSYGTNYGYTF. The CDR3 DNA follows: TGTGCCAGCAGTTACGGGACTAACTATGGCTACACCTTC.

The J gene is TRBJ2-2, the V gene TRBV6-1, with D perhaps assigned TRBD1 or TRBD2 (6 bases each). CDR3 length: 15 residues. Germline lookup yields CDR1 MNHNS and CDR2 SASEGT. The V end lost 2 bases, the J end lost 4 bases, and 11 bases lay between the germline ends. CDR3 region: CASSENGGPTGELFF. The CDR3 DNA reads TGTGCCAGCAGTGAAAACGGGGGCCCCACCGGGGAGCTGTTTTTT.

In this sample, this clone turned up a few times. This rearrangement joins TRBV7-8 to TRBJ2-3, with D perhaps matching TRBD2 (6 bases). CDR3 size: 14 residues. V was shortened by 5 bases and J by 2 bases, with 11 bases between the two germline ends. Germline V gene data show CDR1 as SGHVS and CDR2 as FQNEAQ. In DNA, the CDR3 is TGTGCCAGCAGCCCCCGGGACTTCACAGATACGCAGTATTTT. This translates into CASSPRDFTDTQYF.

V is TRBV24-1 and J is TRBJ2-1, with 7 bases identical to TRBD1. CDR3 length: 13 residues. Germline lookup yields CDR1 KGHDR and CDR2 SFDVKD. Trimming cost V 10 bases and J 5 bases; bases outside gene matches: 7. The CDR3 loop is CATTGPDDNEQFF. CDR3 DNA: TGTGCCACGACAGGGCCTGATGACAATGAGCAGTTCTTC.

The gene calls are TRBV29-1 and TRBJ2-7; TRBD2 agrees at 12 bases. The CDR3 has 14 amino acids. J was trimmed by 2 bases and V by 4 bases; bases with no gene match: 3. The germline gives CDR1 SQVTM, CDR2 ANQGSEA. CDR3 DNA: TGCAGCGTTGTCCCTAGCGGGAGGGCCTACGAGCAGTACTTC. Translating gives CSVVPSGRAYEQYF.

V gene TRBV9 combines with J gene TRBJ2-1, with 13 positions matching TRBD2. The CDR3 runs to 18 residues. CDR1 is SGDLS, CDR2 YYNGEE, per germline. V shed 7 bases and J 3 bases; nucleotides not matched to a gene: 13. The CDR3 DNA is TGTGCCAGCGGCTCCGGGACTAGCGGGACGAGTGTCTACAATGAGCAGTTCTTC. Translated, it gives CASGSGTSGTSVYNEQFF.